This T cell receptor (beta chain) was identified in a study of blood T cell repertoires in COVID-19. Study-wide background: Specimens from acute and convalescent COVID-19 originated in the United States, Italy and Spain. The cDNA or gDNA used as material had been derived from T cells, B-cell-depleted T cells, or PBMCs.

V lost 2 bases, J lost 6 bases, and 7 bases stayed unmatched. CDR3 length: 14 amino acids. Germline assignment: CDR1 SGHRS and CDR2 YFSETQ. In the original workflow: Reference gene primers were amplified, and this amplification served to estimate nucleated cell counts. Clones were read by immunoSEQ multiplex PCR, and TCRdb kept only the in-frame ones, dropping some. V, J and clone size were drawn from that table, and D and trimming were deduced from the DNA. The sample holds 250,000 to 300,000 clones, around 85% seen once. The chain joins TRBV5-1 to TRBJ1-2; 7 bases fit TRBD1. The sequence came from a man over 45 with active or convalescent COVID-19. Material: peripheral blood. CDR3 in amino acids: CASSFLTGSNGYTF. CDR3 bases: TGCGCCAGCAGCTTCTTGACAGGGAGTAATGGCTACACCTTC.